This record looks at one T cell receptor beta chain sequence and its context. Its antigen remains unknown. A minimum of 6 million PBMCs was isolated per sample. Together with a sample-barcoded 5' primer, a J-beta primer mix was included in a second PCR lasting roughly 6 to 12 cycles. Researchers report that each sample yielded at least 2.5 million CDR3-containing paired-end reads. TCRdb called the 5' RACE reads again in MiXCR, with one record for every CDR3 protein. The table shows roughly 1,800,000 distinct CDR3 sequences, with roughly 52% occurring only once. The entry originates in a study of blood T cells in healthy people across ages. The overall study: For every two T cells, template switching captured about one barcoded beta molecule.

Trimming removed 4 bases from V and 1 base from J, with 13 bases in between. CDR1 is SNHLY, CDR2 FYNNEI, per germline. The CDR3 is 15 residues long. Overall study results and limits: Using unsorted PBMCs precluded a conclusive naive versus antigen-experienced comparison.

The chain carries TRBV2 and TRBJ2-5, with D maybe TRBD1 (6 bases). The origin of this receptor is a woman aged 35 to 49 in good health. Sequenced sample: blood. CDR3 residues: CASSGRRGFQETQYF. CDR3 sequence (DNA): TGTGCCAGCAGTGGACGCAGGGGATTCCAAGAGACCCAGTACTTC.